Presented here are 24 T cell receptor beta chains from one specimen sequenced in a study of control samples from healthy donors and cancer patients. Clones were read by immunoSEQ multiplex PCR, and TCRdb kept only the in-frame ones, dropping some. This sample yields 150,000 to 200,000 clones, of which about 90% are seen a single time; just over 2% belongs to the top ten. The sample was blood. These receptors came from a woman aged 40 to 49 in good health.

This clone has more than one count but fewer than ten. This chain links TRBV12-5 with TRBJ1-2, with D tentatively TRBD1 (6 bases). The CDR3 sequence is 16 residues long. V lost 1 base and J 0 bases, leaving 12 bases between the germline ends. Germline V lookup: CDR1 LGHNT, CDR2 FRNRAP. CDR3 sequence reads: CASGLGQARANYGYTF. In nucleotides, the CDR3 is TGTGCTAGTGGTTTGGGACAGGCTAGGGCTAACTATGGCTACACCTTC.

The gene calls are TRBV7-2 and TRBJ2-5; D is ambiguous. The V end was cut by 5 bases, the J end by 1 base, with 8 bases between. The germline V gene encodes CDR1 SGHTA and CDR2 FQGNSA. CDR3 size: 13 residues. In DNA, the CDR3 is TGTGCCAGCAGCATTCTCTCCCAAGAGACCCAGTACTTC. This codes for CASSILSQETQYF.

This chain connects TRBV11-1 to TRBJ2-7, with D possibly TRBD2 on 6 matching bases. The CDR3 sequence is 14 residues long. Germline assignment: CDR1 SGHAT and CDR2 FQDESV (reference sequence). V dropped 3 bases and J dropped 1 base, with 10 bases sitting between them. CDR3 nucleotide sequence: TGTGCCAGCAGCTTGGCTAGCGAATCCTACGAGCAGTACTTC. Its protein is CASSLASESYEQYF.

The rearrangement uses TRBV10-3 and TRBJ2-1; TRBD2 matches at 14 bases. This CDR3 is built from 15 residues. Germline trimming cut 8 bases from V and 4 bases from J; bases unmatched to any gene: 4. The germline V gene has CDR1 ENHRY and CDR2 SYGVKD. This CDR3 is CAIGGTSGGYNEQFF. The CDR3 DNA is TGTGCCATCGGAGGGACTAGCGGGGGTTACAATGAGCAGTTCTTC.

This clone appeared a single time. J is TRBJ1-3 and V is TRBV7-8; D uncertain. This CDR3 is 12 amino acids long. The V gene's germline CDR1 is SGHVS and CDR2 FQNEAQ. The V and J ends lost 0 bases and 3 bases respectively, with 0 bases between them. The CDR3 region is CASSLAGNTIYF. CDR3 nucleotides: TGTGCCAGCAGCTTAGCTGGAAACACCATATATTTT.

This clone was observed a single time. The chain carries TRBV6-5 and TRBJ1-2; possible D gene TRBD1, 5 bases. The CDR3 is 15 amino acids. The V and J ends lost 2 bases and 5 bases respectively, with 15 bases between them. Germline V CDR1 and CDR2: MNHEY, SVGAGI. In nucleotides, the CDR3 is TGTGCCAGCAGTTACCTGACAGATAATTGGTATGGCTACACCTTC. It translates to CASSYLTDNWYGYTF.

This chain joins TRBV5-6 and TRBJ2-5, with no clear D. The germline V and J ends were trimmed by 4 bases and 1 base, with 14 bases remaining between them. Per germline, CDR1 SGHDT and CDR2 YYEEEE. This CDR3 spans 15 amino acids. The chain's CDR3 is CASSPRLIGQETQYF. DNA of the CDR3: TGTGCCAGCAGCCCCAGACTCATCGGCCAAGAGACCCAGTACTTC. Together with reference TRBV5-6 and TRBJ2-5, the CDR3 gives the full variable domain: DAGVTQSPTHLIKTRGQQVTLRCSPKSGHDTVSWYQQALGQGPQFIFQYYEEEERQRGNFPDRFSGHQFPNYSSELNVNALLLGDSALYLCASSPRLIGQETQYFGPGTRLLVL.

This sequence joins TRBV2 and TRBJ2-1; D not resolved. V dropped 2 bases and J dropped 4 bases, with 6 bases sitting between them. CDR3 length equals 13 residues. Per germline, CDR1 SNHLY and CDR2 FYNNEI. In nucleotides, the CDR3 is TGTGCCAGCAGTGAAAACAGTTACAATGAGCAGTTCTTC. Protein product: CASSENSYNEQFF.

This clone has just one count. In DNA form, the CDR3 reads TGTGCCAGCAGCCCGGACAGGGGGCTCAATGAGCAGTTCTTC. Translated, it gives CASSPDRGLNEQFF. The V and J genes are TRBV4-2 and TRBJ2-1; TRBD1 matches 11 bases. The J segment lost 6 bases and the V segment lost 4 bases, leaving 2 bases of the junction unmatched. This CDR3 spans 14 amino acids. Per the germline V gene, CDR1 is LGHNA and CDR2 is YNFKEQ.

The J gene is TRBJ1-5, the V gene TRBV2, with 8 bases matching TRBD1. CDR1 is SNHLY and CDR2 is FYNNEI in the germline V gene. With V trimmed by 4 bases and J by 5 bases, 7 bases remained unmatched. This CDR3 is built from 15 residues. The CDR3 DNA is TGTGCCAGCAGTGCCGGACAGGGAATATATCAGCCCCAGCATTTT. Residues: CASSAGQGIYQPQHF.

The J gene is TRBJ1-2, the V gene TRBV25-1; D ambiguous. V lost 2 bases and J 0 bases, leaving 4 bases between the germline ends. In germline, CDR1 is MGHDK, CDR2 SYGVNS. This CDR3 region has 13 residues. The CDR3: CASSERSNYGYTF. CDR3 nucleotide sequence: TGTGCCAGCAGTGAACGTTCTAACTATGGCTACACCTTC.

This chain uses TRBV9 with TRBJ2-3, with 8 positions matching TRBD2. CDR1 is SGDLS and CDR2 is YYNGEE in the germline V gene. With V trimmed by 3 bases and J by 0 bases, 6 bases remained unmatched. The CDR3 runs 16 residues. This CDR3 reads CASSAPSGPSTDTQYF. The DNA of the CDR3 is TGTGCCAGCAGCGCACCTAGCGGGCCAAGCACAGATACGCAGTATTTT.

The CDR3 DNA reads as TGTGCCAGCAGTTTATTGGGTTCTGAAAAACTGTTTTTT. Amino acids: CASSLLGSEKLFF. J is TRBJ1-4 and V is TRBV27; D gene unclear. The V and J ends lost 1 base and 7 bases respectively, with 7 bases between them. Per germline, CDR1 MNHEY and CDR2 SMNVEV (reference sequence). This CDR3 comprises 13 residues.

CDR3 residues: CASSILRGMPEAFF. CDR3 bases: TGTGCCAGTAGTATATTACGGGGAATGCCTGAAGCTTTCTTT. V is TRBV19 and J is TRBJ1-1; D remains ambiguous. The CDR3 has 14 residues. V was cut by 2 bases and J by 6 bases, with 13 bases left in between. The germline V gene encodes CDR1 LNHDA and CDR2 SQIVND (reference sequence).

The genes are TRBV7-2 and TRBJ1-2, with TRBD1 matching 9 bases. The CDR3 runs to 13 residues. The V segment lost 3 bases and the J segment 7 bases; nucleotides outside the gene matches: 3. Germline V gives CDR1 SGHTA, CDR2 FQGNSA. The DNA for the CDR3 is TGTGCCAGCAGCTTTACAGGGGGCACTGGCTACACCTTC. It yields the protein CASSFTGGTGYTF.

The chain has TRBV9 and TRBJ2-3; D gene ambiguous. Germline-derived CDR1 and CDR2 are SGDLS and YYNGEE. V lost 3 bases and J lost 4, with 12 bases in between. The CDR3 extends over 14 amino acids. The CDR3 DNA follows: TGTGCCAGCAGCGGGACGAGGTATGCAGATACGCAGTATTTT. Translation: CASSGTRYADTQYF.

This clone was detected once. The chain links TRBV18 to TRBJ1-4, with D possibly being TRBD1 (6 bases). V shed 4 bases and J shed 3 bases, with 15 bases lying between them. Germline lookup yields CDR1 KGHSH and CDR2 LQKENI. The CDR3 has 16 amino acids. The CDR3 region is CASSLQRGAANEKLFF. As DNA, the CDR3 is TGTGCCAGCTCACTCCAGAGGGGGGCTGCTAATGAAAAACTGTTTTTT. The variable domain in full, completed from reference TRBV18 and TRBJ1-4, reads NAGVMQNPRHLVRRRGQEARLRCSPMKGHSHVYWYRQLPEEGLKFMVYLQKENIIDESGMPKERFSAEFPKEGPSILRIQQVVRGDSAAYFCASSLQRGAANEKLFFGSGTQLSVL.

In the case of this clone: The identical CDR3 is also encoded by other nucleotide sequences in the sample. The rearrangement joins TRBV27 to TRBJ1-6; D not certain. The CDR3 has 13 amino acids. V lost 3 bases to trimming and J lost 8 bases, with 8 bases between them. Germline CDR1 reads MNHEY; CDR2 reads SMNVEV (reference sequence). The CDR3: CASSFGPDSPLHF. The CDR3 DNA reads TGTGCCAGCAGTTTTGGGCCGGATTCACCCCTCCACTTT.

The chain uses TRBV7-2 and TRBJ2-1; TRBD2 might be the D (7 bases). Germline V lookup: CDR1 SGHTA, CDR2 FQGNSA. CDR3 length: 15 residues. V was trimmed by 5 bases and J by 0 bases, leaving 11 bases between them. The CDR3 DNA is TGTGCCAGCAGCCCACGGGGGGCCTCCTACAATGAGCAGTTCTTC. It is translated as CASSPRGASYNEQFF.

The rearrangement uses TRBV6-6 and TRBJ1-2; no clear D gene. Germline loops: CDR1 MNHNY, CDR2 SVGAGI (reference sequence). Between the trimmed V and J ends, which lost 1 base and 3 bases, there was a span of 9 bases. The CDR3 runs to 14 residues. This CDR3 reads CASSYYVADYGYTF. CDR3 coding DNA: TGTGCCAGCAGTTACTACGTGGCCGACTATGGCTACACCTTC.

Concerning this clone: The same CDR3 can be traced to other DNA sequences in this sample. J is TRBJ1-3 and V is TRBV18; 7 bases are a match to TRBD1. The CDR3 totals 15 residues. V shed 4 bases, J shed 0 bases, and the junction held 3 bases outside the gene matches. The germline V gene has CDR1 KGHSH and CDR2 LQKENI. CDR3 region: CASSLGTVSGNTIYF. CDR3 coding DNA: TGTGCCAGCTCACTGGGGACAGTCTCTGGAAACACCATATATTTT.

This chain uses TRBV4-1 with TRBJ1-5, with 8 bases aligning to TRBD1. Germline loops: CDR1 MGHRA, CDR2 YSYEKL. V lost 3 bases and J lost 3; bases outside the gene matches: 4. The length of the CDR3 is 15 residues. The CDR3 DNA is TGCGCCAGCAGCCAGGGACAGGCTAACAATCAGCCCCAGCATTTT. It is translated as CASSQGQANNQPQHF.

A single count supports this clone. The rearrangement links TRBV6-1 to TRBJ2-5; D perhaps matches TRBD1 (6 bases). The CDR3 has 16 residues. Trimming stripped 1 base from V and 5 bases from J, with 17 bases between. Germline values: CDR1 MNHNS, CDR2 SASEGT. The CDR3 loop is CASSEVGTSGRETQYF. The CDR3 DNA reads TGTGCCAGCAGTGAAGTTGGGACATCAGGTCGGGAGACCCAGTACTTC.

The V gene is TRBV14, the J gene TRBJ1-6; maybe TRBD1 (6 bases). The V and J ends lost 5 bases and 7 bases respectively, with 12 bases between them. This CDR3 is 14 amino acids long. Per the germline V gene, CDR1 is SGHDN and CDR2 is FVKESK. CDR3 sequence: CASSYSTGNSPLHF. The CDR3 coding sequence is TGTGCCAGCAGCTACTCGACAGGCAATTCACCCCTCCACTTT. Supplemented by reference TRBV14 and TRBJ1-6, the full variable domain reads EAGVTQFPSHSVIEKGQTVTLRCDPISGHDNLYWYRRVMGKEIKFLLHFVKESKQDESGMPNNRFLAERTGGTYSTLKVQPAELEDSGVYFCASSYSTGNSPLHFGNGTRLTVT.